These 15 T cell receptor beta chains share one sample of origin, sequenced in a study of blood T cell repertoires in COVID-19 (TCRdb year 2020). The receptor library was made with the immunoSEQ multiplex PCR assay. TCRdb provides this immuneACCESS table in a form limited to in-frame rearrangements. Some clones are lacking; in checked studies, under half of them reflect an unresolved V gene, and why the rest are absent is not known. In all, the sample holds 240,000 or so clones, and roughly 90% of those were seen once. The ten largest clonotypes hold 7.2% of the sample. The source material was peripheral blood. The receptor set was obtained from a man between 60 and 75 years old who had recovered from COVID-19.

V gene TRBV5-3 combines with J gene TRBJ1-5, with D maybe TRBD1 (6 bases). TRBV5-3 is recorded as an ORF, its role being uncertain. The length of the CDR3 is 17 residues. Between the trimmed V and J ends, which lost 0 bases and 0 bases, there was a span of 13 bases. This CDR3 is CARSLEGQNNSNQPQHF. The CDR3 bases are TGTGCCAGAAGCTTGGAAGGACAGAATAATAGCAATCAGCCCCAGCATTTT.

The chain joins TRBV2 to TRBJ2-5, with D perhaps matching TRBD2 (5 bases). In germline, CDR1 is SNHLY, CDR2 FYNNEI. V was shortened by 4 bases and J by 9 bases, with 15 bases between the two germline ends. The CDR3 contains 13 residues. The CDR3 DNA reads TGTGCCAGCAGTGGGCCCCCATTCGGGGCCCAGTACTTC. It is translated as CASSGPPFGAQYF.

V is TRBV7-9 and J is TRBJ2-7; D possibly corresponds to TRBD1 (6 bases). Germline CDR1 and CDR2: SEHNR and FQNEAQ (reference sequence). V shed 5 bases and J shed 3 bases, with 8 bases lying between them. This CDR3 has 12 residues. The chain's CDR3 is CASSGTFYEQYF. The CDR3 region has the DNA TGTGCCAGCAGCGGGACATTCTACGAGCAGTACTTC.

This clone appeared a single time. The chain joins TRBV19 to TRBJ1-6; TRBD1 might be the D (5 bases). Germline V gene lookup returns CDR1 LNHDA and CDR2 SQIVND (reference sequence). CDR3 size: 14 residues. The germline V and J ends were trimmed by 4 bases and 5 bases, with 9 bases remaining between them. CDR3 bases: TGTGCCAGTAGTACCGGACAAAATAATTCACCCCTCCACTTT. This codes for CASSTGQNNSPLHF.

The V call is TRBV19, the J call TRBJ1-2; D gene unclear. CDR3 size: 12 residues. Trimming took 3 bases from V and 11 from J, leaving 13 bases between them. Germline CDR1 and CDR2: LNHDA and SQIVND (reference sequence). The DNA for the CDR3 is TGTGCCAGTAGTATCCTCCCGGGAACATACACCTTC. This translates into CASSILPGTYTF.

The rearrangement joins TRBV29-1 to TRBJ2-7, with 12 bases aligning to TRBD1. V trimming: 7 bases; J trimming: 1 base; junction bases outside the gene matches: 11. The CDR3 spans 16 residues. From germline, CDR1 is SQVTM and CDR2 ANQGSEA. CDR3 coding DNA: TGCAGCGGACCCGGGACAGGGGGCAAGAGTTCCTACGAGCAGTACGTC. Amino acid sequence: CSGPGTGGKSSYEQYV.

The gene calls are TRBV3-1 (or the pseudogene TRBV3-2) and TRBJ2-7; 10 nucleotides line up with TRBD2. The junction had 8 bases not matched to a gene; V was cut back by 2 bases and J by 4 bases. The CDR3 extends over 16 amino acids. CDR1 is LGHDT, CDR2 YNNKEL, per germline (reference sequence). As DNA, the CDR3 is TGTGCCAGCAGCCAATCCTCTAGCGGGGGAGCATACGAGCAGTACTTC. It codes for CASSQSSSGGAYEQYF.

V is TRBV9 and J is TRBJ2-2, with TRBD1 as a possible D gene (6 bases). From germline, CDR1 is SGDLS and CDR2 YYNGEE. Trimming shortened V by 4 bases and J by 5 bases, and 9 bases separated the two germline ends. The CDR3 contains 13 residues. The CDR3 loop reads CASSLDRTGELFF. In DNA, the CDR3 is TGTGCCAGCAGCCTAGACAGGACCGGGGAGCTGTTTTTT.

CDR3 in DNA: TGTGCCAGCAGTCAACAACAAGAGACCCAGTACTTC. Its translation: CASSQQQETQYF. J is TRBJ2-5 and V is TRBV6-5; D ambiguous. Trimming took off 5 bases at V and 2 bases at J, with 6 bases between the two ends. Germline V gene sequence: CDR1 MNHEY, CDR2 SVGAGI. There are 12 residues in the CDR3.

This clone was detected once. The J gene is TRBJ1-1, the V gene TRBV2; 9 bases fit TRBD1. This CDR3 contains 16 residues. V trimming: 6 bases; J trimming: 4 bases; junction bases outside the gene matches: 12. Looked up from germline, CDR1 is SNHLY and CDR2 is FYNNEI. The CDR3 protein is CASSPGQGFGGTEAFF. The CDR3 DNA follows: TGTGCCAGCAGCCCGGGACAGGGATTTGGTGGCACTGAAGCTTTCTTT.

The chain combines TRBV6-6 with TRBJ2-2; D possibly corresponds to TRBD1 (6 bases). This CDR3 has 14 residues. Between the trimmed V and J ends, which lost 6 bases and 5 bases, there was a span of 13 bases. Germline values: CDR1 MNHNY, CDR2 SVGAGI (reference sequence). CDR3 amino acids: CASRKSGETGELFF. The CDR3 coding sequence is TGTGCCAGCAGGAAATCAGGGGAAACCGGGGAGCTGTTTTTT.

V usage is TRBV19 and J usage is TRBJ2-2; 8 bases fit TRBD1. The ends lost 5 bases at V and 6 bases at J; junction bases unmatched: 5. Germline V CDR1 and CDR2: LNHDA, SQIVND (reference sequence). The CDR3 is 14 amino acids. The CDR3 here is CASSGRTGSGELFF. The CDR3 DNA sequence: TGTGCCAGTAGTGGACGGACAGGGTCCGGGGAGCTGTTTTTT. Drawing the rest from reference TRBV19 and TRBJ2-2, the complete variable domain is DGGITQSPKYLFRKEGQNVTLSCEQNLNHDAMYWYRQDPGQGLRLIYYSQIVNDFQKGDIAEGYSVSREKKESFPLTVTSAQKNPTAFYLCASSGRTGSGELFFGEGSRLTVL.

This chain links TRBV4-2 with TRBJ1-1; D is uncertain. CDR3 size: 15 residues. Germline CDR1 LGHNA, CDR2 YNFKEQ. Trimming pared 3 bases from V and 2 bases from J, leaving 13 bases between. Here the CDR3 reads CASSQGGAPNTEAFF. DNA for the CDR3: TGTGCCAGCAGCCAGGGAGGAGCGCCTAACACTGAAGCTTTCTTT.

The rearrangement joins TRBV5-1 to TRBJ2-3, with 10 bases fitting TRBD2. The CDR3 totals 14 residues. Germline values: CDR1 SGHRS, CDR2 YFSETQ. With 1 base clipped from V and 6 bases from J, the junction kept 2 bases outside the gene matches. The CDR3 DNA sequence: TGCGCCAGCAGCTTGACTAGCGGGATGGATACGCAGTATTTT. Protein sequence: CASSLTSGMDTQYF.

This clone was picked up one time. This rearrangement joins TRBV27 to TRBJ1-4, with 8 bases that match TRBD1. This CDR3 has 15 amino acids. Unmatched junction bases numbered 3, after V lost 1 base and J lost 5 bases. CDR1 is MNHEY and CDR2 is SMNVEV in the germline V gene (reference sequence). The CDR3 bases are TGTGCCAGCAGTTTATTAGGGGACAGGAATGAAAAACTGTTTTTT. This encodes CASSLLGDRNEKLFF.